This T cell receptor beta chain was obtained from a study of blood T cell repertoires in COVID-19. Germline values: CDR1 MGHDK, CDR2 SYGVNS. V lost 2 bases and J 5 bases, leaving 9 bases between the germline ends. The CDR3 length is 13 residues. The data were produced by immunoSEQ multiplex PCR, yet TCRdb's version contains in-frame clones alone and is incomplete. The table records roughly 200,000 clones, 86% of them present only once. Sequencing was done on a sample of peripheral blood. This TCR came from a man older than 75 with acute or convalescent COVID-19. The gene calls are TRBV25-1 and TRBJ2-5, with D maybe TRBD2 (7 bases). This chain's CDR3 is CASSEPGGETQYF. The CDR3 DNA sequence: TGTGCCAGCAGTGAACCGGGGGGCGAGACCCAGTACTTC.